This entry describes one T cell receptor beta chain. Antigen: not known. Since a much larger clone is just one base distant, this may be a read error. The V end lost 5 bases, the J end lost 7 bases, and 15 bases lay between the germline ends. Per the germline V gene, CDR1 is MNHEY and CDR2 is SVGAGI. This CDR3 region has 13 residues. Through a sample-barcoded 5' primer and a J-beta primer mix, a second PCR was run for about 6 to 11 cycles. TCRdb independently ran MiXCR on the 5' RACE reads; one entry per CDR3 protein. Here the sample spans some 550,000 distinct CDR3 sequences, around 50% being singletons. Investigators took ten milliliters of peripheral blood from every donor. The sample is drawn from a study of blood T cells in healthy people across ages. Points from the study as a whole: CMV infection status of these donors was not known.

This TCR was recovered from a man older than 75 in good health. The J gene is TRBJ2-7, the V gene TRBV6-5; D is perhaps TRBD2 (5 bases). Sequenced input: blood. CDR3 nucleotides: TGTGCCAGCAGTGATGTAGCCACGGGGGAGCAGTACTTC. Its translation is CASSDVATGEQYF.